This TCR beta chain emerged from a study of regulatory T cells in long-lasting Graves disease. Notes on the study in general: The small sample size may have reduced accuracy.

Arm-PCR with iRepertoire HTBI primers amplified the CDR3 regions for these TCR beta libraries. TCRdb re-analysed the multiplex PCR reads in MiXCR, keeping a single row per CDR3 protein. The table records 400,000 to 650,000 distinct CDR3 sequences, 16% of them present only once. Indicated time point: newly diagnosed GD, antithyroid drugs for less than 3 months. Extracted RNA from PBMCs served as the source of the TCR library. Details on this clonotype: Its antigen is not identified.

This CDR3 is 11 amino acids long. CDR1 is LGHDT, CDR2 YNNKEL, per germline (reference sequence). The V end lost 6 bases, the J end lost 5 bases, and 7 bases lay between the germline ends. The sample was also reused in another study, on T cells in Graves' hyperthyroidism and ophthalmopathy. Per that paper: Disease duration under 2 months; hyperthyroidism patients were aged 18 to 65.

Specimen: peripheral blood mononuclear cells (PBMCs), collected at new diagnosis, from a patient treated with antithyroid drugs. The V and J genes are TRBV3-1 and TRBJ2-5, with D unclear. This TCR was recovered from a woman aged 40 to 65 with Graves disease. The CDR3 bases are TGTGCCAGCAGGCTTCTGGAGACCCAGTACTTC. Translating it yields CASRLLETQYF.